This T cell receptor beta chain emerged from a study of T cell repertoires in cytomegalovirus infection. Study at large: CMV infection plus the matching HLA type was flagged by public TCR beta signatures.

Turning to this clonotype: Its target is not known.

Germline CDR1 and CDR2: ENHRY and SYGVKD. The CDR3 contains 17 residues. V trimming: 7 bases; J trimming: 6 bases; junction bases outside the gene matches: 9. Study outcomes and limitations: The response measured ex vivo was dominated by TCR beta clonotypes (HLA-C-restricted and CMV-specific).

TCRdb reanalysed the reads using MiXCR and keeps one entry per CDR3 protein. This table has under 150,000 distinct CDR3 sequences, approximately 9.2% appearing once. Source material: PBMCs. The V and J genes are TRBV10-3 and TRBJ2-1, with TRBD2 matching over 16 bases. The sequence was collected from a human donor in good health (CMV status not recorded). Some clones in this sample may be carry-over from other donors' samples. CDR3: CAITGGTSGGAGNEQFF. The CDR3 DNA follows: TGTGCCATCACCGGGGGGACTAGCGGGGGGGCCGGCAATGAGCAGTTCTTC.